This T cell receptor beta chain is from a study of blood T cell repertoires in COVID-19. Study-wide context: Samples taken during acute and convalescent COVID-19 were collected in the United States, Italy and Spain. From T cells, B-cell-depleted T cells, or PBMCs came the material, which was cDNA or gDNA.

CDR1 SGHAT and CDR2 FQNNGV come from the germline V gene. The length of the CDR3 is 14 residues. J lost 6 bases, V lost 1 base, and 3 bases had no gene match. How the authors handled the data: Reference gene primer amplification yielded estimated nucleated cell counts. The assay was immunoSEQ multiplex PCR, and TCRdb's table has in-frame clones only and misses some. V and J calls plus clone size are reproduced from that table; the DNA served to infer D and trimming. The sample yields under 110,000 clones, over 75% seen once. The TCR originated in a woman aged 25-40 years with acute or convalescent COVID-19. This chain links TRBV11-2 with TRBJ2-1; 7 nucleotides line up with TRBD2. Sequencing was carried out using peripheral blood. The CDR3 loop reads CASSLGLASNEQFF. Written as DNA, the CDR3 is TGTGCCAGCAGCTTAGGACTAGCCAGCAATGAGCAGTTCTTC. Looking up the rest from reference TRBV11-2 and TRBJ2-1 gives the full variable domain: EAGVAQSPRYKIIEKRQSVAFWCNPISGHATLYWYQQILGQGPKLLIQFQNNGVVDDSQLPKDRFSAERLKGVDSTLKIQPAKLEDSAVYLCASSLGLASNEQFFGPGTRLTVL.